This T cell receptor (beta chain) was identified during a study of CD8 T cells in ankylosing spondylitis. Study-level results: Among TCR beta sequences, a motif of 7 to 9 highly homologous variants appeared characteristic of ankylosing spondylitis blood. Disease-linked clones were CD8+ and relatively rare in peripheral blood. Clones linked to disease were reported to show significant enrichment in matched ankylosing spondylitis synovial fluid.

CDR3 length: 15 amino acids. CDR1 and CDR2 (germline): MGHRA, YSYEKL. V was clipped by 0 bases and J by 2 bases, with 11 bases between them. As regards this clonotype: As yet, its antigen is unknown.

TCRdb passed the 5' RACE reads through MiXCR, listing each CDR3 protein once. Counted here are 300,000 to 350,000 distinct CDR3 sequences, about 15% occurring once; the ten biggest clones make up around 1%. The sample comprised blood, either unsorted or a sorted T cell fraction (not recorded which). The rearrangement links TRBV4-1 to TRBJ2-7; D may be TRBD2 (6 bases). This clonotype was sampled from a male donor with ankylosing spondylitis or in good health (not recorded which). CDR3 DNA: TGCGCCAGCAGCCAAGATATCGCGGGGCCCTACGAGCAGTACTTC. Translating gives CASSQDIAGPYEQYF.